This passage covers 21 T cell receptor beta chains from one sample sequenced in a study of vaccination effects on CD4 cells after COVID-19. These receptors are not linked to any known antigen. Data came from immunoSEQ multiplex PCR; TCRdb stores just in-frame clones and leaves some out. This sample has 25,000 to 30,000 clones; around 80% occur once, and the top ten carry 5.5% to 7.5%. Peptide-pool stimulation followed by sequencing identified expanded antigen-specific CD4+ clonotypes in the ViraFEST assay. It was after around 10 days of culture that CD4+ T cells were isolated. As their vaccination, participants received two doses of either BNT162b2 or mRNA-1273. The sequences come from CD4+ T cells from PBMCs cultured with SARS-CoV-2 spike peptides, collected after COVID-19 vaccination. The receptors here all came from a human donor who received a COVID-19 vaccine. Some clones in this sample may be carry-over from other donors' samples.

This chain connects TRBV5-4 to TRBJ2-5; possible D gene TRBD2, 5 bases. Germline V gives CDR1 SGHNT, CDR2 YYREEE (reference sequence). Between the trimmed V and J ends, which lost 4 bases and 2 bases, there was a span of 12 bases. The CDR3 has 14 amino acids. The DNA for the CDR3 is TGTGCCAGCAGCGACCCGGGGTTACAAGAGACCCAGTACTTC. Protein product: CASSDPGLQETQYF.

CDR3 sequence: CASSQDARSYFGGYTF. CDR3 coding DNA: TGTGCCAGCAGCCAAGATGCGAGGTCCTACTTTGGGGGCTACACCTTC. V gene TRBV14 combines with J gene TRBJ1-2, with unresolved D. The CDR3 totals 16 residues. Germline V CDR1 and CDR2: SGHDN, FVKESK. V shed 0 bases and J shed 8 bases, with 19 bases lying between them.

The rearrangement joins TRBV6-4 to TRBJ2-3; 14 positions agree with TRBD2. The germline V gene has CDR1 MRHNA and CDR2 SNTAGT. The V gene end was trimmed by 0 bases and the J gene end by 2 bases; junction bases not matched to a gene: 1. This CDR3 spans 17 amino acids. CDR3 amino acids: CASSDSTSGGATDTQYF. For the CDR3, the DNA is TGTGCCAGCAGTGACTCGACTAGCGGGGGGGCCACAGATACGCAGTATTTT.

This chain joins TRBV6-5 and TRBJ2-5; a weak D match, TRBD2 (5 bases). Between the trimmed V and J ends, which lost 2 bases and 5 bases, there was a span of 15 bases. This CDR3 is built from 15 residues. CDR1 MNHEY and CDR2 SVGAGI come from the germline V gene. Written as DNA, the CDR3 is TGTGCCAGCAGTTACCTTACGGGGTCATGGGAGACCCAGTACTTC. It is translated as CASSYLTGSWETQYF.

The gene calls are TRBV5-5 and TRBJ2-1; no firm D call. Germline values: CDR1 SGHKS, CDR2 YYEKEE (reference sequence). This CDR3 comprises 15 residues. Trimming stripped 0 bases from V and 4 bases from J, with 11 bases between. Here the CDR3 reads CASSLGANNYNEQFF. The DNA for the CDR3 is TGTGCCAGCAGCTTGGGGGCCAACAATTACAATGAGCAGTTCTTC.

In DNA, the CDR3 is TGTGCCACCAGCAGATCCGCGAGACAGGGCTTCACCGGGGAGCTGTTTTTT. Its translation: CATSRSARQGFTGELFF. V and J are TRBV15 and TRBJ2-2, with 7 nucleotides matching TRBD1. Germline values: CDR1 LNHNV, CDR2 YYDKDF (reference sequence). V trimming: 2 bases; J trimming: 4 bases; junction bases outside the gene matches: 10. The CDR3 covers 17 residues.

The chain carries TRBV6-2 or TRBV6-3 and TRBJ2-1, with 11 bases identical to TRBD2. The V gene end was trimmed by 4 bases and the J gene end by 2 bases; junction bases not matched to a gene: 4. Germline assignment: CDR1 MNHEY and CDR2 SVGEGT. This CDR3 spans 16 amino acids. As DNA, the CDR3 is TGTGCCAGCAGTTCTCATAGCGGGGGGGCCTACAATGAGCAGTTCTTC. This translates into CASSSHSGGAYNEQFF.

This clone has only one observation. This chain uses TRBV29-1 with TRBJ2-3, with TRBD1 identical over 7 bases. This CDR3 has 18 amino acids. V was pared by 6 bases and J by 2 bases, with 20 bases of the junction left unmatched. Germline CDR1 is SQVTM and CDR2 is ANQGSEA. CDR3 residues: CSVWPGQNLSGVTDTQYF. The CDR3 DNA follows: TGCAGCGTCTGGCCGGGACAGAACCTGAGTGGGGTCACAGATACGCAGTATTTT.

In this sample, this clone turned up once. The V gene is TRBV7-2, the J gene TRBJ1-5; D is unresolved. Looked up from germline, CDR1 is SGHTA and CDR2 is FQGNSA. This CDR3 comprises 14 residues. The germline V and J ends were trimmed by 1 base and 4 bases, with 8 bases remaining between them. CDR3 loop: CASSLVVSNQPQHF. The DNA for the CDR3 is TGTGCCAGCAGCTTAGTGGTCAGTAATCAGCCCCAGCATTTT.

This rearrangement joins TRBV5-5 to TRBJ2-5; D is perhaps TRBD1 or TRBD2 (6 bases each). V lost 1 base, J lost 5 bases, and 12 bases lay in between. The CDR3 has 14 amino acids. Germline lookup yields CDR1 SGHKS and CDR2 YYEKEE (reference sequence). CDR3 sequence (DNA): TGTGCCAGCAGCTTGTGGCAGGGGAGGGAGACCCAGTACTTC. Its protein is CASSLWQGRETQYF.

The chain uses TRBV19 and TRBJ2-5, with TRBD2 matching 10 bases. V dropped 1 base and J dropped 1; count of bases not matched to a gene: 6. CDR3 size: 17 residues. Germline loops: CDR1 LNHDA, CDR2 SQIVND (reference sequence). The CDR3 sequence: CASSIGLLAGAQETQYF. The CDR3 coding sequence is TGTGCCAGTAGTATAGGGTTGCTAGCGGGGGCCCAAGAGACCCAGTACTTC.

This clone occurred a few times. The chain joins TRBV5-6 to TRBJ2-5, with D perhaps assigned TRBD1 or TRBD2 (6 bases each). CDR1 and CDR2 from the germline V gene are SGHDT and YYEEEE. This CDR3 has 17 residues. V was shortened by 0 bases and J by 5 bases, with 20 bases between the two germline ends. CDR3 region: CASSLGGAPRAWETQYF. The CDR3 DNA reads TGTGCCAGCAGCTTGGGGGGGGCCCCGCGGGCGTGGGAGACCCAGTACTTC. The full variable domain, in which reference TRBV5-6 and TRBJ2-5 provide the parts outside the CDR3, is DAGVTQSPTHLIKTRGQQVTLRCSPKSGHDTVSWYQQALGQGPQFIFQYYEEEERQRGNFPDRFSGHQFPNYSSELNVNALLLGDSALYLCASSLGGAPRAWETQYFGPGTRLLVL.

The CDR3 DNA follows: TGTGCCACCAGTGTACAGGGGTACAATGAGCAGTTCTTC. This translates into CATSVQGYNEQFF. The chain carries TRBV24-1 and TRBJ2-1; TRBD1 aligns across 7 bases. The CDR3 has 13 residues. Germline-derived CDR1 and CDR2 are KGHDR and SFDVKD. V trimming: 5 bases; J trimming: 4 bases; junction bases outside the gene matches: 1.

This clone was observed once. The genes are TRBV3-1 (or the pseudogene TRBV3-2) and TRBJ2-2, with 7 bases matching TRBD2. The V segment lost 4 bases and the J segment 4 bases; nucleotides outside the gene matches: 6. The V gene's germline CDR1 is LGHDT and CDR2 YNNKEL (reference sequence). The CDR3 is 15 residues long. The CDR3 reads CASSRQGGSTGELFF. In nucleotides, the CDR3 is TGTGCCAGCAGCCGGCAGGGAGGGTCCACCGGGGAGCTGTTTTTT.

The V gene is TRBV7-8, the J gene TRBJ2-2, with a tentative D call TRBD2 (6 bases). The CDR3 runs to 16 residues. The ends were cut back, 3 bases at V and 6 bases at J, with 17 bases in the middle. Germline values: CDR1 SGHVS, CDR2 FQNEAQ. As DNA, the CDR3 is TGTGCCAGCAGCTTTGTCCCGGGGGTCGTACCCGGGGAGCTGTTTTTT. As protein: CASSFVPGVVPGELFF. Full variable domain (missing parts from reference TRBV7-8 and TRBJ2-2): GAGVSQSPRYKVAKRGQDVALRCDPISGHVSLFWYQQALGQGPEFLTYFQNEAQLDKSGLPSDRFFAERPEGSVSTLKIQRTQQEDSAVYLCASSFVPGVVPGELFFGEGSRLTVL.

This rearrangement joins TRBV2 to TRBJ2-5; 7 bases line up with TRBD1. The CDR3 consists of 13 residues. The trim removed 6 bases at V and 7 bases at J, leaving 8 bases unmatched. Germline V gene sequence: CDR1 SNHLY, CDR2 FYNNEI. Written as DNA, the CDR3 is TGTGCCAGCAGCGGGACAGCGACCGGGACCCAGTACTTC. Protein product: CASSGTATGTQYF.

The CDR3 DNA reads TGTGCCAGCAGTGGGGTAGACAACTCACCCCTCCACTTT. This encodes CASSGVDNSPLHF. This chain connects TRBV2 to TRBJ1-6; D call uncertain. CDR3 length equals 13 residues. Germline V gene data show CDR1 as SNHLY and CDR2 as FYNNEI. With 4 bases removed from V and 10 bases from J, the gap between germline ends came to 11 bases.

This clone showed up just a few times. V gene TRBV28 combines with J gene TRBJ2-2; D ambiguous. Germline-derived CDR1 and CDR2 are MDHEN and SYDVKM. The CDR3 sequence is 13 residues long. V dropped 6 bases and J dropped 2 bases, with 7 bases sitting between them. The DNA of the CDR3 is TGTGCCAGCAGGCTGTTCAACACCGGGGAGCTGTTTTTT. Its translation is CASRLFNTGELFF.

The sample holds a few counts of this clone. The rearrangement joins TRBV7-8 to TRBJ2-1; TRBD1 might be the D (5 bases). Germline V CDR1 and CDR2: SGHVS, FQNEAQ. The CDR3 length is 15 residues. Trimming stripped 5 bases from V and 2 bases from J, with 13 bases between. CDR3 sequence reads: CASSARQGAYNEQFF. CDR3 sequence (DNA): TGTGCCAGCAGCGCGCGACAAGGGGCCTACAATGAGCAGTTCTTC.

J is TRBJ2-5 and V is TRBV7-2; 10 bases are a match to TRBD2. The germline V gene encodes CDR1 SGHTA and CDR2 FQGNSA. Germline trimming cut 1 base from V and 7 bases from J; bases unmatched to any gene: 3. The CDR3 runs to 14 residues. CDR3 protein: CASSLVAGGGTQYF. CDR3 bases: TGTGCCAGCAGCTTAGTAGCGGGGGGAGGGACCCAGTACTTC.

The chain carries TRBV14 and TRBJ2-1; D possibly corresponds to TRBD1 (5 bases). The CDR3 has 12 residues. Germline V CDR1 and CDR2: SGHDN, FVKESK. The V end was cut by 4 bases, the J end by 15 bases, with 16 bases between. DNA for the CDR3: TGTGCCAGCAGCCCACAGGATCTCCCGCGGTTCTTC. Protein: CASSPQDLPRFF.